This T cell receptor beta chain was identified during a study of blood T cell repertoires in COVID-19. About the research overall: Both acute and convalescent COVID-19 samples were obtained from the United States, Italy and Spain. T cells, B-cell-depleted T cells, or PBMCs provided the cDNA or gDNA that served as material.

As processed by the authors: Amplification with reference gene primers provided the estimates of nucleated cell counts. TCRdb's table, derived via immunoSEQ multiplex PCR, lists solely in-frame clones and lacks some. V and J calls and clone size are given by that table; D and trimming were obtained from the DNA. This table has more than 70,000 clones, approximately 90% appearing once. The CDR3 has 12 residues. CDR1 and CDR2 from the germline V gene are SEHNR and FQNEAQ (reference sequence). V was clipped by 4 bases and J by 7 bases, with 11 bases between them. This clone was seen once. The chain uses TRBV7-9 and TRBJ2-7; no firm D call. Sequencing used peripheral blood. This clonotype originated in a woman in her forties or fifties with active or convalescent COVID-19. CDR3 in amino acids: CASSYNLLEQYF. For the CDR3, the DNA is TGTGCCAGCAGCTACAATCTTCTGGAGCAGTACTTC.